This T cell receptor (beta chain) came from a study of blood T cell repertoires in COVID-19. About the research overall: Sites in the United States, Italy and Spain provided acute and convalescent COVID-19 samples. Sources were T cells, B-cell-depleted T cells, or PBMCs; the material itself was cDNA or gDNA.

This CDR3 has 12 residues. J gave up 4 bases and V 6 bases, and 4 bases lay outside the gene matches. CDR1 is SQVTM and CDR2 is ANQGSEA in the germline V gene. Original analysis: Quantification of nucleated cells was approximated via reference gene primer amplification. Clones were sequenced by immunoSEQ multiplex PCR, and TCRdb holds only the in-frame ones, with some missing. V, J and clone size are taken as reported in that table, and D and trimming were inferred from the DNA itself. The table records about 110,000 clones, roughly 72% of them present only once. This receptor was obtained from a man of 80 years or more with acute or convalescent COVID-19. The sequenced sample was peripheral blood. The chain joins TRBV29-1 to TRBJ2-3; 7 bases match TRBD1. In DNA, the CDR3 is TGCAGCGTCGGACAGGCCTCAGATACGCAGTATTTT. Protein product: CSVGQASDTQYF.